The following is a T cell receptor beta chain sequence with its context. Every donor was a Caucasian adult from Nashville, Tennessee. The data were obtained in a study of shared clonotypes between healthy human individuals. The CDR3 sequence is 11 residues long. V shed 7 bases and J shed 15 bases, with 18 bases lying between them. Germline V CDR1 and CDR2: GTSNPN, SVGIG (reference sequence). An assay was performed, and its level was deep. Sequenced by immunoSEQ multiplex PCR; TCRdb stores in-frame clones only, minus some. The repertoire holds approximately 500,000 clones, with approximately 84% as singletons.

Input material: PBMCs. The chain carries TRBV30 and TRBJ2-2; D remains unclear. The clonotype was recovered from a woman in her 40s in good health. Some clones in this sample may be carry-over from other donors' samples. This CDR3 is CALTESRALFF. The CDR3, as DNA: TGTGCCTTGACGGAAAGCCGGGCCTTGTTTTTT.